The rows below give T cell receptor beta chains drawn from one sample of a study of T cells in localized non-small cell lung cancer. Libraries were prepared by immunoSEQ multiplex PCR; TCRdb keeps only in-frame clonotypes and omits some of them. The table has 1,200 to 1,500 clones, approximately 19% seen once. The source material was lung tumor tissue, sampled before any cancer treatment. These receptors were obtained from a woman aged 40-69 years with stage I lung adenocarcinoma. Each CDR3 is given with its conserved first and last residue. A D gene is named only where the DNA matches it firmly. Size is omitted from some rows. Given values are once, few, many or a class for expanded clones.

J	V	size	D	CDR3	DNA
TRBJ2-7	TRBV7-1	.	TRBD2	CASSLAGGNEQYF	TGTGCCAGCAGCTTAGCGGGAGGAAACGAGCAGTACTTC
TRBJ2-1	TRBV11-3	.	TRBD2	CASSPLAGGPRGNEQFF	TGTGCCAGCAGCCCACTAGCGGGGGGGCCCAGAGGGAATGAGCAGTTCTTC
TRBJ2-1	TRBV6-8	medium-sized	.	CASSYSMSRNEQFF	TGTGCCAGCAGTTACAGCATGAGTCGCAATGAGCAGTTCTTC
TRBJ2-1	TRBV19	few	.	CASSLGWGRTYNEQFF	TGTGCCAGTAGCCTTGGTTGGGGTAGGACTTACAATGAGCAGTTCTTC
TRBJ2-7	TRBV18	.	TRBD1	CASSYRSGTGGAEQYF	TGTGCCAGCTCATACCGCTCCGGGACAGGGGGGGCCGAGCAGTACTTC
TRBJ2-2	TRBV14	.	TRBD1	CASSRQGNTGELFF	TGTGCCAGCAGCCGACAGGGAAACACCGGGGAGCTGTTTTTT
TRBJ2-3	TRBV6-8	few	TRBD2	CASTASSGIRNF	TGTGCCAGCACCGCTTCTAGCGGGATTAGAAATTTT
TRBJ2-7	TRBV11-3	large	TRBD1	CASSSGQGKPYEQYF	TGTGCCAGCAGCTCCGGACAGGGGAAACCCTACGAGCAGTACTTC
TRBJ2-7	TRBV28	.	TRBD2	CASSLYGTSANEQYF	TGTGCCAGCAGTTTATACGGGACTAGTGCCAACGAGCAGTACTTC
TRBJ2-1	TRBV4-1	few	.	CASSQGGAGVGEQFF	TGCGCCAGCAGCCAAGGGGGGGCGGGAGTCGGGGAGCAGTTCTTC
TRBJ1-1	TRBV6-8	few	.	CASSLTGNTEAFF	TGTGCCAGCAGCCTGACAGGGAACACTGAAGCTTTCTTT
TRBJ2-5	TRBV9	.	TRBD1	CASSLSGTGAKETQYF	TGTGCCAGCAGCCTTTCCGGGACAGGGGCAAAGGAGACCCAGTACTTC
TRBJ2-5	TRBV11-3	.	.	CASSDPQVTQETQYF	TGTGCCAGCAGCGACCCACAGGTTACCCAAGAGACCCAGTACTTC
TRBJ1-1	TRBV11-1	medium-sized	TRBD1	CASSPGQGNIEAFF	TGTGCCAGCAGCCCAGGACAGGGGAACATTGAAGCTTTCTTT
TRBJ2-7	TRBV6-8	.	.	CASSRLPEFYEQYF	TGTGCCAGCAGTCGGCTTCCGGAATTCTACGAGCAGTACTTC
TRBJ2-5	TRBV4-1	.	.	CASSQQRQETQYF	TGCGCCAGCAGCCAACAGAGGCAAGAGACCCAGTACTTC
TRBJ2-1	TRBV11-3	few	TRBD2	CASSLLAGSSYNEQFF	TGTGCCAGCAGCTTACTAGCGGGGAGCTCCTACAATGAGCAGTTCTTC
TRBJ2-3	TRBV6-8	.	.	CAIKASNTDTQYF	TGTGCCATCAAAGCGAGTAACACAGATACGCAGTATTTT
TRBJ1-4	TRBV6-8	few	.	CASRKQGEKLFF	TGTGCCAGCAGAAAACAGGGTGAAAAACTGTTTTTT
TRBJ2-2	TRBV11-3	large	.	CASSLGQTEVKLFF	TGTGCCAGCAGCTTAGGTCAGACGGAGGTGAAGCTGTTTTTT
TRBJ2-7	TRBV11-3	.	.	CASSPGKGPYEQYF	TGTGCCAGCAGCCCAGGCAAGGGACCCTACGAGCAGTACTTC
TRBJ1-2	TRBV15	.	.	CATSRDDIPNYGYTF	TGTGCCACCAGCAGAGACGACATCCCTAACTATGGCTACACCTTC
TRBJ2-1	TRBV19	few	TRBD2	CASSIVTTSGIGRNEQFF	TGTGCCAGTAGTATAGTGACGACTAGCGGGATTGGGAGGAATGAGCAGTTCTTC
TRBJ1-5	TRBV6-8	.	.	CASSPNPIVVQSQPQHF	TGTGCCAGCAGCCCAAATCCCATAGTAGTGCAATCCCAGCCCCAGCATTTT
TRBJ2-7	TRBV28	.	.	CASGWVPSSYEQYF	TGTGCCAGCGGTTGGGTTCCTAGCTCCTACGAGCAGTACTTC
TRBJ1-2	TRBV28	few	.	CASSPGLGENYGYTF	TGTGCCAGCAGTCCGGGACTGGGGGAGAACTATGGCTACACCTTC
TRBJ2-2	TRBV7-7	few	TRBD1	CASSGMGRGLTGELFF	TGTGCCAGCAGCGGGATGGGCAGGGGGCTCACCGGGGAGCTGTTTTTT
TRBJ2-3	TRBV28	.	TRBD2	CASSLWLAGVAADTQYF	TGTGCCAGCAGTTTATGGCTAGCGGGAGTAGCGGCAGATACGCAGTATTTT
TRBJ1-2	TRBV6-8	few	.	CASSPQRRPAGDPYGYTF	TGTGCCAGCAGTCCACAACGTCGACCGGCAGGGGACCCCTATGGCTACACCTTC
TRBJ1-2	TRBV9	few	TRBD1	CASSVASGQGARYGYTF	TGTGCCAGCAGCGTAGCTTCGGGACAGGGGGCGCGGTATGGCTACACCTTC
TRBJ1-5	TRBV6-8	.	.	CASSLGGTQSNQPQHF	TGTGCCAGCAGTTTAGGTGGGACACAAAGCAATCAGCCCCAGCATTTT
TRBJ2-6	TRBV11-3	few	.	CASSRTGSFSGANVLTF	TGTGCCAGCAGCCGAACCGGAAGCTTTTCTGGGGCCAACGTCCTGACTTTC
TRBJ2-1	TRBV28	.	TRBD1	CASSFYGTGDEQFF	TGTGCCAGCAGTTTTTATGGGACAGGAGACGAGCAGTTCTTC
TRBJ2-7	TRBV9	.	.	CASSVALERGGSSYEQYF	TGTGCCAGCAGCGTAGCCCTCGAGCGAGGGGGGAGTTCCTACGAGCAGTACTTC
TRBJ2-1	TRBV9	.	TRBD1	CASSDLATGEHEQFF	TGTGCCAGCAGCGACCTCGCCACAGGGGAGCATGAGCAGTTCTTC
TRBJ2-1	TRBV11-3	medium-sized	TRBD2	CASSFGGAGVGEQFF	TGTGCCAGCAGCTTTGGTGGGGCGGGAGTGGGTGAGCAGTTCTTC
TRBJ2-2	TRBV11-3	few	.	CASIVTTVTGELFF	TGTGCCAGCATCGTTACGACAGTCACCGGGGAGCTGTTTTTT
TRBJ2-3	TRBV10-1	.	TRBD2	CASLLTSGGTDTQYF	TGCGCCAGCCTCCTTACTAGCGGGGGCACAGATACGCAGTATTTT
TRBJ2-5	TRBV11-3	medium-sized	TRBD2	CASSLGLAGGQETQYF	TGTGCCAGCAGCTTAGGACTAGCGGGAGGCCAAGAGACCCAGTACTTC
TRBJ1-2	TRBV30	once	.	CAWRDRKGYTF	TGTGCCTGGAGGGACAGAAAAGGCTACACCTTC
TRBJ1-3	TRBV28	.	.	CASSPGFSSGNTIYF	TGTGCCAGCAGTCCAGGTTTTAGCTCTGGAAACACCATATATTTT
TRBJ1-5	TRBV12-2	medium-sized	.	CAILMDRGNQPQHF	TGTGCCATCTTAATGGACAGGGGCAATCAGCCCCAGCATTTT
TRBJ1-2	TRBV18	.	TRBD1	CASSRQGRGYTF	TGTGCCAGCTCACGACAGGGGAGAGGCTACACCTTC
TRBJ2-3	TRBV23-1	.	TRBD2	CASSPGTSGRADTQYF	TGCGCCAGCAGCCCTGGGACTAGCGGGAGGGCTGATACGCAGTATTTT
TRBJ2-5	TRBV30	.	.	CAWLRVTGKGETQYF	TGTGCCTGGTTACGAGTCACAGGGAAGGGAGAGACCCAGTACTTC
TRBJ2-5	TRBV11-3	.	TRBD2	CASSPPGLAGEETQYF	TGTGCCAGCAGCCCGCCGGGACTAGCGGGGGAAGAGACCCAGTACTTC
TRBJ1-2	TRBV18	.	TRBD1	CASSSLGSGGTGYTF	TGTGCCAGCTCAAGCCTCGGGTCAGGGGGGACTGGCTACACCTTC
TRBJ1-1	TRBV9	medium-sized	TRBD1	CASSVVGGGGGEAFF	TGTGCCAGCAGCGTAGTAGGTGGAGGGGGCGGTGAAGCTTTCTTT
TRBJ2-3	TRBV6-8	few	TRBD2	CASSGFIRGGRADTQYF	TGTGCCAGCAGTGGCTTTATACGGGGAGGGAGGGCGGATACGCAGTATTTT